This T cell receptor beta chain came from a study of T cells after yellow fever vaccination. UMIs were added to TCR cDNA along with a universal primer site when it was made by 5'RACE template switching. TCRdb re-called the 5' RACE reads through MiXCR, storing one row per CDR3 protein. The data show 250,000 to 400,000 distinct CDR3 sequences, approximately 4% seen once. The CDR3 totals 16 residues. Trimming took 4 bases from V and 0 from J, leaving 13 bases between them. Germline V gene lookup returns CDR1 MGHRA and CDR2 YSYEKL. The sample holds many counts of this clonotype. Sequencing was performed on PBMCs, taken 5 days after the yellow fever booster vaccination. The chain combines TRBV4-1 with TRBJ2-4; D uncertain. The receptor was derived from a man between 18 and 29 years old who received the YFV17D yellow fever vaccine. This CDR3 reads CASSLKRDLAKNIQYF. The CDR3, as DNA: TGCGCCAGCAGCCTAAAAAGAGACCTAGCCAAAAACATTCAGTACTTC.